A selection of T cell receptor beta chains follows, all from one sample in a study of cytomegalovirus exposure and HLA in healthy donors. TCRdb's table, derived via immunoSEQ multiplex PCR, lists solely in-frame clones and lacks some. The sample lists about 150,000 clones; 60% to 75% were seen once. Sequencing was carried out using PBMCs. The receptors were sampled from a man aged 25 to 45 in good health and CMV-seronegative. CDR3s include the opening cysteine and the closing phenylalanine or tryptophan. Fields, in order: J gene, D gene, clone size, V gene, CDR3 protein, CDR3 DNA. D genes are given only for firm matches. The size entry is marked missing in some rows and otherwise reads once, few, many or a size class.

>TRBJ1-3|.|.|TRBV4-2
CASRKTGSSGNTIYF
TGTGCCAGCAGGAAAACAGGGTCCTCTGGAAACACCATATATTTT
>TRBJ1-6|.|once|TRBV6-1
CASSEELRTDSPLHF
TGTGCCAGCAGTGAAGAGTTGAGGACAGATTCACCCCTCCACTTT
>TRBJ2-2|.|.|TRBV21-1
CASFQGQANTGELFF
TGTGCCAGCTTCCAGGGACAAGCGAACACCGGGGAGCTGTTTTTT
>TRBJ1-1|.|.|TRBV30
CACLEGQFTEAFF
TGTGCCTGTCTAGAGGGCCAATTCACTGAAGCTTTCTTT
>TRBJ1-4|.|.|TRBV5-5
CASSLRDTSNEKLFF
TGTGCCAGCAGCTTACGGGACACATCTAATGAAAAACTGTTTTTT
>TRBJ2-3|.|few|TRBV13
CASSSPWADTDTQYF
TGTGCCAGCAGCTCCCCGTGGGCTGACACAGATACGCAGTATTTT
>TRBJ2-3|.|.|TRBV4-1
CASSPPGGLTDTQYF
TGCGCCAGCAGCCCACCCGGGGGGCTCACAGATACGCAGTATTTT
>TRBJ2-5|.|.|TRBV15
CASGEGLTREKEQYF
TGTGCCTCAGGGGAGGGACTTACCAGGGAAAAGGAGCAGTACTTC
>TRBJ1-2|TRBD1|.|TRBV5-1
CASQDRPDYGYTF
TGCGCCAGCCAGGACAGGCCTGACTATGGCTACACCTTC
>TRBJ2-6|TRBD1|.|TRBV5-1
CASSSWTGASSGANGLTF
TGCGCCAGCAGCTCGTGGACAGGGGCAAGCTCTGGGGCCAACGGCCTGACTTTC
>TRBJ2-1|TRBD2|.|TRBV19
CASIPASPSGRAREQFF
TGTGCCAGTATCCCCGCCAGCCCTAGCGGGAGGGCCAGGGAGCAGTTCTTC
>TRBJ2-5|TRBD2|.|TRBV5-1
CASSLVGGGRETQYF
TGCGCCAGCAGCTTGGTCGGGGGGGGTCGGGAGACCCAGTACTTC
>TRBJ2-1|TRBD1|.|TRBV10-3
CAISSGTGVGNEQFF
TGTGCCATCAGTTCCGGGACAGGGGTAGGTAATGAGCAGTTCTTC
>TRBJ1-4|.|.|TRBV9
CASSWGGELSEKLFF
TGTGCCAGCAGCTGGGGGGGGGAACTGAGTGAAAAACTGTTTTTT
>TRBJ2-1|TRBD2|.|TRBV5-4
CASSSSGGAGNEQFF
TGTGCCAGCAGCTCAAGCGGGGGGGCCGGGAATGAGCAGTTCTTC
>TRBJ2-7|TRBD2|once|TRBV7-9
CSSSTQTSGGFLYEQYF
TGTTCCAGCAGCACCCAGACTAGCGGGGGGTTTCTCTACGAGCAGTACTTC
>TRBJ2-5|TRBD2|.|TRBV4-1
CASSLRLPGLGRQETQYF
TGCGCCAGCAGCCTACGTCTTCCGGGACTAGGGAGGCAAGAGACCCAGTACTTC
>TRBJ2-4|TRBD1|.|TRBV14
CASSPGQGRTKNIQYF
TGTGCCAGCAGCCCCGGACAGGGTAGGACCAAAAACATTCAGTACTTC
>TRBJ2-7|.|.|TRBV13
CASSPQDWPPGEQYF
TGTGCCAGCAGCCCCCAGGACTGGCCTCCGGGCGAGCAGTACTTC
>TRBJ2-5|.|.|TRBV2
CASSEAGGQETQYF
TGTGCCAGCAGTGAAGCAGGGGGCCAAGAGACCCAGTACTTC
>TRBJ2-3|TRBD2|.|TRBV5-1
CASSPMTSGRQSTDTQYF
TGCGCCAGCAGCCCTATGACTAGCGGGAGGCAAAGCACAGATACGCAGTATTTT
>TRBJ1-5|.|.|TRBV5-6
CASSLQGLIQPQHF
TGTGCCAGCAGCTTACAGGGTTTGATTCAGCCCCAGCATTTT
>TRBJ2-7|.|.|TRBV19
CASSPAGDYEQYF
TGTGCCAGTAGCCCCGCAGGGGACTACGAGCAGTACTTC
>TRBJ1-3|.|.|TRBV15
CATKGDLAGNTIYF
TGTGCCACCAAGGGGGATCTAGCTGGAAACACCATATATTTT
>TRBJ1-2|TRBD1|.|TRBV30
CAWTADRGHGYTF
TGTGCCTGGACTGCAGACAGGGGGCACGGCTACACCTTC
>TRBJ2-7|TRBD1|.|TRBV4-1
CASSPGQGGSYEQYF
TGCGCCAGCAGCCCAGGACAGGGGGGCTCCTACGAGCAGTACTTC
>TRBJ2-2|TRBD1|.|TRBV7-3
CASSGTVTGELFF
TGTGCCAGCAGCGGGACAGTCACCGGGGAGCTGTTTTTT
>TRBJ2-2|TRBD2|.|TRBV28
CASSLYPPGGEGGTGELFF
TGTGCCAGCAGTTTATACCCCCCCGGAGGGGAGGGAGGCACCGGGGAGCTGTTTTTT
>TRBJ2-4|.|.|TRBV5-1
CASSPGGQTNIQYF
TGCGCCAGCAGCCCCGGGGGACAGACAAACATTCAGTACTTC
>TRBJ1-1|.|.|TRBV7-9
CASSLGGVGVRTEAFF
TGTGCCAGCAGCTTAGGAGGTGTGGGAGTGCGCACTGAAGCTTTCTTT
>TRBJ1-2|.|.|TRBV2
CASSEWQAEEGYTF
TGTGCCAGCAGTGAATGGCAAGCGGAGGAAGGCTACACCTTC
>TRBJ1-5|.|.|TRBV7-2
CASSLGHPGNQPQHF
TGTGCCAGCAGCTTAGGACATCCAGGCAATCAGCCCCAGCATTTT
>TRBJ1-1|TRBD1|few|TRBV5-1
CASSLAGQGSRAFF
TGCGCCAGCAGCTTGGCTGGACAGGGTTCAAGGGCTTTCTTT
>TRBJ1-4|.|.|TRBV27
CASSLTATNEKLFF
TGTGCCAGCAGTTTGACTGCAACTAATGAAAAACTGTTTTTT
>TRBJ2-1|TRBD1|.|TRBV10-3
CAISQGQSSYNEQFF
TGTGCCATCAGTCAGGGACAGAGCTCCTACAATGAGCAGTTCTTC
>TRBJ2-3|TRBD2|.|TRBV7-9
CASSLLAASTDTQYF
TGTGCCAGCAGCTTACTAGCGGCTAGCACAGATACGCAGTATTTT
>TRBJ2-7|TRBD1|.|TRBV28
CASSLDQDRAKQYF
TGTGCCAGCAGTTTGGATCAAGACAGGGCGAAACAGTACTTC
>TRBJ2-5|.|.|TRBV28
CASSSGAVETQYF
TGTGCCAGCAGTTCTGGGGCTGTTGAGACCCAGTACTTC
>TRBJ2-7|TRBD1|.|TRBV5-1
CASSTPGGREQYF
TGCGCCAGCAGCACCCCAGGGGGCAGGGAGCAGTACTTC
>TRBJ1-4|TRBD1|.|TRBV4-1
CASSPGQGDEKLFF
TGCGCCAGCAGCCCGGGACAGGGGGATGAAAAACTGTTTTTT
>TRBJ1-1|.|.|TRBV27
CASSPSGGGNTEAFF
TGTGCCAGCAGTCCCTCTGGGGGCGGGAACACTGAAGCTTTCTTT
>TRBJ1-5|.|.|TRBV6-5
CASTPGGDQPQHF
TGTGCCAGCACCCCTGGAGGGGATCAGCCCCAGCATTTT
>TRBJ2-1|TRBD2|.|TRBV19
CASSIGGRAYNEQFF
TGTGCCAGTAGTATAGGTGGGAGGGCCTACAATGAGCAGTTCTTC
>TRBJ1-2|.|.|TRBV14
CASSQGQNYGYTF
TGTGCCAGCAGCCAAGGACAGAACTATGGCTACACCTTC
>TRBJ2-3|.|.|TRBV28
CASSLSVGGGGDTQYF
TGTGCCAGCAGCTTATCGGTAGGGGGGGGAGGAGATACGCAGTATTTT
>TRBJ2-7|TRBD1|.|TRBV5-1
CASSQGTGGEQYF
TGCGCCAGCAGCCAAGGGACAGGGGGCGAGCAGTACTTC